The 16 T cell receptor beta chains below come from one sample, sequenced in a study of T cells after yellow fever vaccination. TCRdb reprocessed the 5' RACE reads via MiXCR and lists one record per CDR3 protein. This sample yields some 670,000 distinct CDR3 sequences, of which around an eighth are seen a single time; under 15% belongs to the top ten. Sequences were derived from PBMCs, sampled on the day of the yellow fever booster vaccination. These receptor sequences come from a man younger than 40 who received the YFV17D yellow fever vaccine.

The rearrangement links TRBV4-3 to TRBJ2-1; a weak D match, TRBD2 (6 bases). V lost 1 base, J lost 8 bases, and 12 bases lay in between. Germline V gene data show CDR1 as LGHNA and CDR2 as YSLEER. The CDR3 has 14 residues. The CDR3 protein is CASSQGLGHDEQFF. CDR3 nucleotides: TGCGCCAGCAGCCAAGGACTAGGTCACGATGAGCAGTTCTTC.

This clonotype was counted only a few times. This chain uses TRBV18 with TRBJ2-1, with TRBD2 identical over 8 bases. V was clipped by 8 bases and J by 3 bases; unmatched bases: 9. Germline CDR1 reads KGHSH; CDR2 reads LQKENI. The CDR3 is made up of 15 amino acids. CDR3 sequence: CASRGGRFSYNEQFF. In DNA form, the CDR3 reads TGTGCCAGCCGGGGGGGGCGATTTAGCTACAATGAGCAGTTCTTC.

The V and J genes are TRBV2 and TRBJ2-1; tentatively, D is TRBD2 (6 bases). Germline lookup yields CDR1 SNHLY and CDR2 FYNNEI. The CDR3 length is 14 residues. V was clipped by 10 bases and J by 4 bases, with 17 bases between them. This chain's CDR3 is CAIDVAVGYNEQFF. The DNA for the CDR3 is TGTGCCATCGACGTAGCGGTAGGGTACAATGAGCAGTTCTTC.

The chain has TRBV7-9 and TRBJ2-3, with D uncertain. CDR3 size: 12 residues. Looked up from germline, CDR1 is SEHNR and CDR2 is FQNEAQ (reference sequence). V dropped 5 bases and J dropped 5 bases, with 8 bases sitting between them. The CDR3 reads CASSQIRDTQYF. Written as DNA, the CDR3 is TGTGCCAGCAGCCAAATCCGAGATACGCAGTATTTT.

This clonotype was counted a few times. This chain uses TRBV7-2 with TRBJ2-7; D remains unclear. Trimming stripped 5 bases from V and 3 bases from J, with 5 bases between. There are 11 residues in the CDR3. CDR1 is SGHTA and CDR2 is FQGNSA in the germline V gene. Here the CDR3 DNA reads TGTGCCAGCAGCATAGGCTACGAGCAGTACTTC. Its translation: CASSIGYEQYF.

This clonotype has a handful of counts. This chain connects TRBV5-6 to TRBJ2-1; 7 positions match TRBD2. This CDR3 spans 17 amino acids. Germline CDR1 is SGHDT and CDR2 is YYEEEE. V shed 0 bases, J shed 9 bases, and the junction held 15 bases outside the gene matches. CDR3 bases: TGTGCCAGCAGCTTGGCCTTTTCCGGACTAGAAACTTTTGAGCAGTTCTTC. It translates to CASSLAFSGLETFEQFF.

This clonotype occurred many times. DNA of the CDR3: TGTGCCAGCAGCTCGGGACAGCTTTACGAGCAGTACTTC. Translating it yields CASSSGQLYEQYF. This rearrangement joins TRBV28 to TRBJ2-7, with 7 bases that match TRBD1. Germline lookup yields CDR1 MDHEN and CDR2 SYDVKM. This CDR3 spans 13 amino acids. V trimming: 6 bases; J trimming: 4 bases; junction bases outside the gene matches: 6.

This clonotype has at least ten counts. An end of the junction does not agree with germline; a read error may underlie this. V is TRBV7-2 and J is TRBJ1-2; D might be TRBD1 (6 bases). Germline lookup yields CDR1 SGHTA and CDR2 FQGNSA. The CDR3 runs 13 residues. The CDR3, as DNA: TGTGCCAGCAGTTTAGCAGGGGCCTATGGCTACACCTTC. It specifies CASSLAGAYGYTF. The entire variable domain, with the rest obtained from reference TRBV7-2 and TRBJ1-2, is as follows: GAGVSQSPSNKVTEKGKDVELRCDPISGHTALYWYRQSLGQGLEFLIYFQGNSAPDKSGLPSDRFSAERTGGSVSTLTIQRTQQEDSAVYLCASSLAGAYGYTFGSGTRLTVV.

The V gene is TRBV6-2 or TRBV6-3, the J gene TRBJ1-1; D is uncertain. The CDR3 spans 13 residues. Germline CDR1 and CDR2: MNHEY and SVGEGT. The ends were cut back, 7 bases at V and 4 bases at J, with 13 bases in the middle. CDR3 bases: TGTGCCAGCAAGCCGGACGGCATCACTGAAGCTTTCTTT. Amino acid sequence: CASKPDGITEAFF.

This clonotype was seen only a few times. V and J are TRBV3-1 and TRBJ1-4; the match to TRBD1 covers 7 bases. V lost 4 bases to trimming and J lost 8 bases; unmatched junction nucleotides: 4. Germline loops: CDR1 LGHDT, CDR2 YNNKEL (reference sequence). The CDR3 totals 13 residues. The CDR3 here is CASSRQGGEKLFF. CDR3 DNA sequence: TGTGCCAGCAGCCGACAGGGTGGAGAAAAACTGTTTTTT.

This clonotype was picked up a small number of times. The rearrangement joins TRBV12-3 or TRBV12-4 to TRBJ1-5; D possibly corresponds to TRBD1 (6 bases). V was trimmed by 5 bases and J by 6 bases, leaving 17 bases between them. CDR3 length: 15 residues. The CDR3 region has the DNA TGTGCCAGCAGTCTCTTTACAGGGTTCCCTCAGCCCCAGCATTTT. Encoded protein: CASSLFTGFPQPQHF.

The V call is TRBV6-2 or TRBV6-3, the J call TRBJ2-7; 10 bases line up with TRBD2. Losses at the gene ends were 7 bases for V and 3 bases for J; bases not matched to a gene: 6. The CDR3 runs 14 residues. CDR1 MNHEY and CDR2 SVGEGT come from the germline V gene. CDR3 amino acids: CASTPSGSYYEQYF. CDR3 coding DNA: TGTGCCAGCACTCCTAGCGGGAGTTACTACGAGCAGTACTTC.

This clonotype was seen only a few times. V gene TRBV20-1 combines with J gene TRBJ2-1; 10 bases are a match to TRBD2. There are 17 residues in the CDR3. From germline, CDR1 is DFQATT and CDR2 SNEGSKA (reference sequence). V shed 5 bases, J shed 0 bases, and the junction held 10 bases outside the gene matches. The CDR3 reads CSAESASGRSSYNEQFF. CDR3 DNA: TGCAGTGCTGAATCGGCTAGCGGGAGAAGCTCCTACAATGAGCAGTTCTTC.

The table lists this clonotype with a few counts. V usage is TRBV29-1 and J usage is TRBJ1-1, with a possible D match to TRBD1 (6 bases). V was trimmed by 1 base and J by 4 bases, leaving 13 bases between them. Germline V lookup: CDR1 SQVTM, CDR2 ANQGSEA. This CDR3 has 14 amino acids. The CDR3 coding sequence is TGCAGCGTTGAAGGCGGGGGCTCCCTCACTGAAGCTTTCTTT. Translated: CSVEGGGSLTEAFF.

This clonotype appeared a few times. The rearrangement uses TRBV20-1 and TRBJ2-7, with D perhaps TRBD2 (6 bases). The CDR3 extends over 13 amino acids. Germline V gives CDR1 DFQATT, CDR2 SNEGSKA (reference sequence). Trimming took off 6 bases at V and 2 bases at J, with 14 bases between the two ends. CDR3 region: CSASPGATYEQYF. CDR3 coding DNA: TGCAGTGCCTCCCCGGGAGCTACCTACGAGCAGTACTTC.

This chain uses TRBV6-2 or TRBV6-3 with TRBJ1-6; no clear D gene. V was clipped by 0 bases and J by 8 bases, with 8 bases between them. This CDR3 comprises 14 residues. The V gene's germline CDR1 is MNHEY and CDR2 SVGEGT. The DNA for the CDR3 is TGTGCCAGCAGTTACTCCGGACGGGATTCACCCCTCCACTTT. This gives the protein CASSYSGRDSPLHF.